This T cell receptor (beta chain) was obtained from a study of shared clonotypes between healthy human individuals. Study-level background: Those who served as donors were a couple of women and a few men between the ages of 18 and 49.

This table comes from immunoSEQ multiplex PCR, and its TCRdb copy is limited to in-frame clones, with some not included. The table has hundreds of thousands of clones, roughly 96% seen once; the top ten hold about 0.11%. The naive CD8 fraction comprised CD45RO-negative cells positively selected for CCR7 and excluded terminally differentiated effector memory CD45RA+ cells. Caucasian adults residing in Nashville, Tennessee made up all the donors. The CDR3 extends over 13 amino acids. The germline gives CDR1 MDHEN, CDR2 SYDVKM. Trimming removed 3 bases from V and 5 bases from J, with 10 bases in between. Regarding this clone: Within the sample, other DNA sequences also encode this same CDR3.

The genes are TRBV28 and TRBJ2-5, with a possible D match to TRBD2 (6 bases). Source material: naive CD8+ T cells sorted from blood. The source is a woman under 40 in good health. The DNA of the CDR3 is TGTGCCAGCAGTTTCGGGGCGGGGGAGACCCAGTACTTC. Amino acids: CASSFGAGETQYF.